The source of this TCR beta chain is a study of patients and donors after allogeneic stem cell transplantation. This clonotype came up many times. TCRdb reprocessed the RT-PCR reads via MiXCR and lists one record per CDR3 protein. There are hundreds of thousands of distinct CDR3 sequences in the sample; 16% occur only once, and less than 9.5% lies in the top ten. Germline CDR1 LGHDT, CDR2 YNNKEL (reference sequence). Trimming took 4 bases from V and 8 from J, leaving 7 bases between them. The CDR3 length is 11 residues. The receptor's source is a human donor who was either an allogeneic HSCT recipient or a stem cell or donor lymphocyte infusion donor (not recorded which). It is not recorded whose cells these are; they may come from a transplant donor. The chain links TRBV3-1 to TRBJ2-3; D is undetermined. The sample was blood, either unsorted or a sorted T cell fraction (not recorded which). The CDR3 reads CASSPGRTQYF. As DNA, the CDR3 is TGTGCCAGCAGCCCCGGTCGTACGCAGTATTTT.